Below are 22 T cell receptor beta chains sequenced from a single sample in a study of blood T cell repertoires in COVID-19. Only in-frame clones appear in the TCRdb table, and some are missing; sequencing was by immunoSEQ multiplex PCR. The data show approximately 100,000 clones, with around 87% seen just once and around a tenth held by the top ten. Material: peripheral blood. Receptors originate from a woman aged 25 to 45 with acute or convalescent COVID-19.

V gene TRBV12-3 or TRBV12-4 combines with J gene TRBJ1-1; D remains unclear. Trimming took 3 bases from V and 5 from J, leaving 10 bases between them. The CDR3 contains 13 residues. CDR3: CASSFHTVTEAFF. In nucleotides, the CDR3 is TGTGCCAGCAGTTTTCATACGGTTACTGAAGCTTTCTTT.

The chain employs TRBV4-1 and TRBJ1-1; D gene unclear. CDR3 length equals 13 residues. Trimming removed 1 base at V and 1 base at J, with 4 bases between. Germline assignment: CDR1 MGHRA and CDR2 YSYEKL. Here the CDR3 DNA reads TGCGCCAGCAGCCAAGGGCCGAACACTGAAGCTTTCTTT. Residues: CASSQGPNTEAFF.

This clone was recorded a few times. The chain is built from TRBV29-1 and TRBJ1-4; 7 positions match TRBD1. CDR1 and CDR2 (germline): SQVTM, ANQGSEA. V dropped 7 bases and J dropped 7; count of bases not matched to a gene: 9. The CDR3 has 13 residues. CDR3: CSARQGLPEKLFF. CDR3 nucleotides: TGCAGCGCTAGACAGGGCCTGCCTGAAAAACTGTTTTTT.

The chain combines TRBV5-1 with TRBJ2-2; TRBD1 matches 7 bases. The CDR3 extends over 15 amino acids. Per the germline V gene, CDR1 is SGHRS and CDR2 is YFSETQ. V trimming: 5 bases; J trimming: 1 base; junction bases outside the gene matches: 5. The CDR3 loop is CASSPGTVNTGELFF. As DNA, the CDR3 is TGCGCCAGCAGTCCCGGGACAGTGAACACCGGGGAGCTGTTTTTT.

The V gene is TRBV6-5, the J gene TRBJ1-4, with D possibly TRBD1 on 5 matching bases. The length of the CDR3 is 15 residues. Germline V gene sequence: CDR1 MNHEY, CDR2 SVGAGI. V lost 4 bases to trimming and J lost 7 bases, with 16 bases between them. The CDR3, as DNA: TGTGCCAGCAGTTCCGTCCCGGGACTAACTGAAAAACTGTTTTTT. Translation: CASSSVPGLTEKLFF.

The CDR3 is CATSETRLAGLSKSNEQFF. CDR3 bases: TGTGCCACCAGTGAAACGAGACTAGCGGGACTATCTAAATCCAATGAGCAGTTCTTC. V and J are TRBV24-1 and TRBJ2-1, with 11 positions matching TRBD2. There are 19 residues in the CDR3. Germline assignment: CDR1 KGHDR and CDR2 SFDVKD. Trimming took 4 bases from V and 6 from J; bases not matched to a gene: 16.

V usage is TRBV5-1 and J usage is TRBJ1-1; TRBD1 might be the D (5 bases). The CDR3 loop spans 14 amino acids. Germline V gene lookup returns CDR1 SGHRS and CDR2 YFSETQ. The V and J ends lost 4 bases and 2 bases respectively, with 12 bases between them. The CDR3 DNA reads as TGCGCCAGCAGCATAGCCCAGGGTAACACTGAAGCTTTCTTT. This codes for CASSIAQGNTEAFF.

The V gene is TRBV2, the J gene TRBJ2-5; D might be TRBD2 (6 bases). V was shortened by 11 bases and J by 5 bases, with 12 bases between the two germline ends. The germline V gene encodes CDR1 SNHLY and CDR2 FYNNEI. The CDR3 extends over 11 amino acids. This chain's CDR3 is CAGQGGETQYF. CDR3 coding DNA: TGTGCCGGCCAAGGAGGGGAGACCCAGTACTTC.

The genes are TRBV9 and TRBJ1-4; D unclear. The CDR3 runs to 15 residues. Trimming stripped 0 bases from V and 4 bases from J, with 10 bases between. CDR1 SGDLS and CDR2 YYNGEE come from the germline V gene. The CDR3 coding sequence is TGTGCCAGCAGCGTAGGCGGCGCCGATAATGAAAAACTGTTTTTT. Residues: CASSVGGADNEKLFF.

The V call is TRBV6-1, the J call TRBJ1-5; 8 bases are a match to TRBD1. J lost 7 bases, V lost 2 bases, and 7 bases had no gene match. The CDR3 has 15 amino acids. The V gene's germline CDR1 is MNHNS and CDR2 SASEGT. Here the CDR3 reads CASSELGTGGQPQHF. DNA of the CDR3: TGTGCCAGCAGTGAACTCGGGACAGGTGGCCAGCCCCAGCATTTT.

The rearrangement links TRBV29-1 to TRBJ1-4, with D perhaps TRBD1 (5 bases). The V gene lost 6 bases and the J gene lost 6 bases, with 14 bases spanning the gap. The germline V gene has CDR1 SQVTM and CDR2 ANQGSEA. The CDR3 loop spans 13 amino acids. The CDR3 here is CSVGGGWHEKLFF. In nucleotides, the CDR3 is TGCAGCGTGGGGGGAGGATGGCATGAAAAACTGTTTTTT.

The chain recombines TRBV18 with TRBJ1-3, with D possibly being TRBD1 (6 bases). The CDR3 runs 14 residues. V was trimmed by 5 bases and J by 2 bases, leaving 10 bases between them. CDR1 is KGHSH, CDR2 LQKENI, per germline. Written as DNA, the CDR3 is TGTGCCAGCTCATCCGGGACACCTGGAAACACCATATATTTT. Protein sequence: CASSSGTPGNTIYF.

The chain couples TRBV29-1 to TRBJ1-2; 10 nucleotides agree with TRBD1. Per germline, CDR1 SQVTM and CDR2 ANQGSEA. After removal of 6 bases from V and 9 bases from J, the junction contained 4 bases not matched to a gene. The length of the CDR3 is 11 residues. CDR3 coding DNA: TGCAGCGTCCCGGGACAGGGGAGCTACACCTTC. This sequence encodes CSVPGQGSYTF.

This chain connects TRBV5-1 to TRBJ1-1; D remains ambiguous. The germline V and J ends were trimmed by 4 bases and 1 base, with 8 bases remaining between them. CDR3 length: 13 amino acids. Germline V lookup: CDR1 SGHRS, CDR2 YFSETQ. CDR3 nucleotide sequence: TGCGCCAGCAGCGGTCACGGGAACACTGAAGCTTTCTTT. As protein: CASSGHGNTEAFF.

The chain carries TRBV2 and TRBJ2-3; the match to TRBD2 covers 8 bases. Germline CDR1 is SNHLY and CDR2 is FYNNEI. The CDR3 is 17 amino acids. Trimming at V came to 3 bases and at J to 0 bases, leaving 8 bases not matched to a gene. CDR3 sequence reads: CASSDSTRGGSTDTQYF. DNA of the CDR3: TGTGCCAGCAGTGATTCTACTCGGGGGGGGAGCACAGATACGCAGTATTTT. The full variable domain, completed using reference TRBV2 and TRBJ2-3, is EPEVTQTPSHQVTQMGQEVILRCVPISNHLYFYWYRQILGQKVEFLVSFYNNEISEKSEIFDDQFSVERPDGSNFTLKIRSTKLEDSAMYFCASSDSTRGGSTDTQYFGPGTRLTVL.

This clone has just one count. V gene TRBV5-8 combines with J gene TRBJ2-7; unclear D gene. The germline gives CDR1 SGHTS, CDR2 YDEGEE. The CDR3 totals 18 residues. Trimming removed 4 bases at V and 6 bases at J, with 29 bases between. The CDR3 DNA follows: TGTGCCAGCAGCCCCCCCTGGGCAGGATTAGGATCCCATGGCGAGCAGTACTTC. Amino acid sequence: CASSPPWAGLGSHGEQYF.

This clone showed up just once. The chain couples TRBV4-1 to TRBJ1-3; the D is unclear. Trimming stripped 1 base from V and 0 bases from J, with 7 bases between. CDR1 is MGHRA and CDR2 is YSYEKL in the germline V gene. The CDR3 totals 15 residues. This CDR3 is CASSQALNSGNTIYF. The CDR3, as DNA: TGCGCCAGCAGCCAAGCACTTAACTCTGGAAACACCATATATTTT.

V is TRBV5-1 and J is TRBJ1-2; no clear D gene. This CDR3 contains 15 residues. Germline CDR1 reads SGHRS; CDR2 reads YFSETQ. The V gene lost 3 bases and the J gene lost 2 bases, with 14 bases spanning the gap. The DNA of the CDR3 is TGCGCCAGCAGCTACGTTGGGCTGTCGAACTATGGCTACACCTTC. It is translated as CASSYVGLSNYGYTF.

The V and J genes are TRBV5-1 and TRBJ2-1, with TRBD2 matching over 7 bases. Losses at the gene ends were 4 bases for V and 5 bases for J; bases not matched to a gene: 6. The CDR3 is made up of 14 amino acids. Germline lookup yields CDR1 SGHRS and CDR2 YFSETQ. CDR3 bases: TGCGCCAGCAGCCTACCCACTAGCGACAATGAGCAGTTCTTC. It yields the protein CASSLPTSDNEQFF.

The chain employs TRBV5-1 and TRBJ1-5, with a possible D match to TRBD1 (6 bases). From germline, CDR1 is SGHRS and CDR2 YFSETQ. The CDR3 has 15 residues. Trimming left V 2 bases short and J 6 bases short, with 15 bases between. The CDR3 sequence: CASSLTGGATQPQHF. The CDR3 bases are TGCGCCAGCAGCTTAACGGGGGGGGCGACTCAGCCCCAGCATTTT.

The chain joins TRBV4-2 to TRBJ1-4; TRBD1 matches 9 bases. This CDR3 is 16 amino acids long. V shed 4 bases and J 5 bases; nucleotides not matched to a gene: 8. Per germline, CDR1 LGHNA and CDR2 YNFKEQ. CDR3: CASSPRTQGANEKLFF. The CDR3 bases are TGTGCCAGCAGCCCCCGCACACAGGGGGCGAATGAAAAACTGTTTTTT.

The V call is TRBV13, the J call TRBJ2-7; 8 bases fit TRBD1. The CDR3 is 13 residues long. J was trimmed by 5 bases and V by 0 bases; bases with no gene match: 0. Germline CDR1 is PRHDT and CDR2 is FYEKMQ (reference sequence). Here the CDR3 reads CASSLGRGHEQYF. The CDR3 DNA is TGTGCCAGCAGCTTAGGCAGGGGGCACGAGCAGTACTTC.